This T cell receptor (beta chain) was sequenced during a study of cytotoxic CD8 clonotypes in ibrutinib-treated CLL. General study points: A rise in clonality was seen at ibrutinib response, and a fall back toward baseline was seen at progression. Under treatment, the uncommon public clonotypes either contracted or remained stable. Progressing patients had sampling times that differed from those of sustained-remission patients.

Roughly 1.8 micrograms of genomic DNA from cryopreserved PBMCs went into TCR beta libraries. The V gene lost 4 bases and the J gene lost 0 bases, with 13 bases spanning the gap. This CDR3 is built from 15 residues. The germline gives CDR1 SGHRS, CDR2 YFSETQ. Produced via immunoSEQ multiplex PCR; TCRdb's table is partial and in-frame only. Among over 250,000 clones listed, around 77% were seen once. This clone has a single count. Its antigen is still unknown. The TCR comes from a human donor with chronic lymphocytic leukemia. V usage is TRBV5-1 and J usage is TRBJ1-2; D unclear. The sequenced sample was PBMCs, obtained at disease progression, from a patient treated with ibrutinib. The CDR3 reads CASSAGENANYGYTF. The DNA of the CDR3 is TGCGCCAGCAGCGCCGGGGAGAATGCTAACTATGGCTACACCTTC.